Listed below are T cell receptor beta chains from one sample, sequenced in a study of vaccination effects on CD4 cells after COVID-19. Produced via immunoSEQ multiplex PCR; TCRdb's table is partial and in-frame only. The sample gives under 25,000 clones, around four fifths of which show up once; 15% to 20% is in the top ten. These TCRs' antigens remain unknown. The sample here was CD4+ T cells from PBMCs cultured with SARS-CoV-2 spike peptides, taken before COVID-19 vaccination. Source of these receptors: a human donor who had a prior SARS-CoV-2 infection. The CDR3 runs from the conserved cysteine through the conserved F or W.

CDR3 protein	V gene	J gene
CASSLLGQGLSNNEQFF	TRBV28	TRBJ2-1
CASPPAGYYEQYF	TRBV28	TRBJ2-7
CASSPTGTYTEAFF	TRBV7-3	TRBJ1-1
CASSSYGTRSYEQYF	TRBV11-3	TRBJ2-7
CASRQGQLNIQYF	TRBV28	TRBJ2-4
CASSLTRLGGLENIQYF	TRBV27	TRBJ2-4
CASPKPRLAKNIQYF	TRBV7-3	TRBJ2-4
CASSLGGRASYEQYF	TRBV5-4	TRBJ2-7
CASSLVTSGDYEQYF	TRBV7-2	TRBJ2-7
CASSYREAAPDTQYF	TRBV6-9	TRBJ2-3